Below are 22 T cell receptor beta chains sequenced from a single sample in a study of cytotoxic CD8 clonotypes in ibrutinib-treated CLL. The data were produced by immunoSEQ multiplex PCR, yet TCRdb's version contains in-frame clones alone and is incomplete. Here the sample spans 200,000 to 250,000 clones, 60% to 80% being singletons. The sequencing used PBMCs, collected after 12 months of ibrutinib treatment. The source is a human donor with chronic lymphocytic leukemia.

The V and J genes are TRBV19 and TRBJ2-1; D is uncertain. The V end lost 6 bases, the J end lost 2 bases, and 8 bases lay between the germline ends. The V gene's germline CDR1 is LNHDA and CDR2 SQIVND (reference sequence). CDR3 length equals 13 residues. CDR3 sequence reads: CASSTATYNEQFF. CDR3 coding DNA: TGTGCCAGTAGCACTGCCACCTACAATGAGCAGTTCTTC.

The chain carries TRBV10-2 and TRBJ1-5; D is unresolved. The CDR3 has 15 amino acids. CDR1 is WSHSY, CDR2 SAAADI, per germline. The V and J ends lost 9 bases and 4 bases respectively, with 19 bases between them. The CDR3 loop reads CASGPFLFPNQPQHF. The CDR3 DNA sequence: TGCGCCAGTGGACCGTTCCTCTTCCCTAATCAGCCCCAGCATTTT.

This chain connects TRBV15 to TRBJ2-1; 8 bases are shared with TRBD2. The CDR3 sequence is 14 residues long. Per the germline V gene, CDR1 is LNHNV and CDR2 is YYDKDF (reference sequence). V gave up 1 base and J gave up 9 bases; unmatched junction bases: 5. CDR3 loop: CATSRAGGPGEQFF. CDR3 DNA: TGTGCCACCAGCAGAGCGGGGGGGCCAGGTGAGCAGTTCTTC.

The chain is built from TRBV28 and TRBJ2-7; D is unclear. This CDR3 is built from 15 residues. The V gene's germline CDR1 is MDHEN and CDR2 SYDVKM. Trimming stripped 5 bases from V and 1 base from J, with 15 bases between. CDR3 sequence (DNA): TGTGCCAGCAGTAGGCCCTCCCTAGGTTCCTACGAGCAGTACTTC. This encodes CASSRPSLGSYEQYF.

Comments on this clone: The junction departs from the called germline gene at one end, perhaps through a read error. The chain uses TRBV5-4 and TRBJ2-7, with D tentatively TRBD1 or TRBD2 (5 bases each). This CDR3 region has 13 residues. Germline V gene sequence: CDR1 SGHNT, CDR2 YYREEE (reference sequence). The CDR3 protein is CASSLDPGPILNF. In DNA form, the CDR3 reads TGTGCCAGCAGCTTGGACCCGGGACCGATACTCAACTTC.

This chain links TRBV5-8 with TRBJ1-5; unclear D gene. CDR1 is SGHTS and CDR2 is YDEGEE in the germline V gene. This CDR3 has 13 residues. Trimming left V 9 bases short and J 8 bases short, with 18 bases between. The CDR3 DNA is TGTGCCACCACCCCCTGGGAAGGCGAGCCCCAGCATTTT. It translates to CATTPWEGEPQHF.

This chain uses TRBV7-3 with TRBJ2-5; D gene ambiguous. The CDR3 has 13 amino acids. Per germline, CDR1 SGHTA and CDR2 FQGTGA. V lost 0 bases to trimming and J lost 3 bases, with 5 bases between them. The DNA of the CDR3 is TGTGCCAGCAGCTTAACGAACGAAGAGACCCAGTACTTC. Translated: CASSLTNEETQYF.

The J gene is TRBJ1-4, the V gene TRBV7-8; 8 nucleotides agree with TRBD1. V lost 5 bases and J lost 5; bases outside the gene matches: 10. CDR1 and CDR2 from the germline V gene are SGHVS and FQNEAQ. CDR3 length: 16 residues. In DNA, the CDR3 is TGTGCCAGCAGCCCCCGCCCCCACAGGGGGAATGAAAAACTGTTTTTT. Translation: CASSPRPHRGNEKLFF.

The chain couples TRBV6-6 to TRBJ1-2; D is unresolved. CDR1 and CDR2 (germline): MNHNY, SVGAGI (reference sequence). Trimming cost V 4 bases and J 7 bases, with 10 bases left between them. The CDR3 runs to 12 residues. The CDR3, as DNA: TGTGCCAGCAGTTTGAGTGGGCCTGGCTACACCTTC. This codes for CASSLSGPGYTF.

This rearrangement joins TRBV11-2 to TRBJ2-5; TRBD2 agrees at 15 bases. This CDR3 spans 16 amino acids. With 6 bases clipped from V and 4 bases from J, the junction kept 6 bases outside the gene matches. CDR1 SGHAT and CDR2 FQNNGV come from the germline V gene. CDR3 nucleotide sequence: TGTGCCAGCAGTCTGGGACTAGCGGGGGGTAGAGAGACCCAGTACTTC. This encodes CASSLGLAGGRETQYF.

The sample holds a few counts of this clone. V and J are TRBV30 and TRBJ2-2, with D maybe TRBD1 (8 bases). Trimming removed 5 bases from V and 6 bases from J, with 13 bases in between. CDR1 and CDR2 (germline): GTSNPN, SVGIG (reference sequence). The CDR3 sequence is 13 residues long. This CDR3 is CAWEQGGSGELFF. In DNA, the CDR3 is TGTGCCTGGGAACAGGGGGGGTCCGGGGAGCTGTTTTTT.

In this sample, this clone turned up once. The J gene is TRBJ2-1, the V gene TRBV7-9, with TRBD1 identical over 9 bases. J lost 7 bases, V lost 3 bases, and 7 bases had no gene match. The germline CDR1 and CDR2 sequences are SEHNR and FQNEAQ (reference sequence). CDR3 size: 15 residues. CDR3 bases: TGTGCCAGCAGCTTCGCCGGGACAGGGCGGAATGAGCAGTTCTTC. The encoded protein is CASSFAGTGRNEQFF.

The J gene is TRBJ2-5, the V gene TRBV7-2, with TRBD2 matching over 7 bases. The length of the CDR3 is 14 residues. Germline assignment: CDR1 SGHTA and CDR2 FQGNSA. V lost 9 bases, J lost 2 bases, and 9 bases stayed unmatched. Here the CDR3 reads CASTPAGLQETQYF. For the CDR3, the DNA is TGTGCCAGTACTCCAGCGGGGCTACAAGAGACCCAGTACTTC.

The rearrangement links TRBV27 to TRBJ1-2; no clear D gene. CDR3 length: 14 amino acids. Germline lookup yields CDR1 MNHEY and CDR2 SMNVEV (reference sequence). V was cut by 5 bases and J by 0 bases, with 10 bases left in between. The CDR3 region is CASSRTVTNYGYTF. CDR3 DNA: TGTGCCAGCAGTCGGACGGTTACTAACTATGGCTACACCTTC.

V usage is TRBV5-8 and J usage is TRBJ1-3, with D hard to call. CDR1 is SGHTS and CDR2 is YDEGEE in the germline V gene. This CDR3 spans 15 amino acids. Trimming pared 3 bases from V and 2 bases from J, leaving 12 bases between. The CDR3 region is CASSSGVRAGNTIYF. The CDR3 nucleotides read TGTGCCAGCAGCTCCGGGGTCCGGGCTGGAAACACCATATATTTT.

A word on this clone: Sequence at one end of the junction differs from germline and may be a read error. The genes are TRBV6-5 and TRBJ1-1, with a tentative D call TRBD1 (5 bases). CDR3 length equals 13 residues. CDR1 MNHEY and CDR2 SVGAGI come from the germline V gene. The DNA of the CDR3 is TGTGCCAGCAGCACGGGGGGGAACCCTGAAGCTTTCTTT. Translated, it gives CASSTGGNPEAFF.

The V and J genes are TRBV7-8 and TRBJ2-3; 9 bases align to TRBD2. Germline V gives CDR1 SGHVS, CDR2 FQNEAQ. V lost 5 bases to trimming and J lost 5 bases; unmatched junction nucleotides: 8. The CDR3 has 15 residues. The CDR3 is CASSTTLAGRDTQYF. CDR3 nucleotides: TGTGCCAGCAGCACAACGCTAGCGGGAAGAGATACGCAGTATTTT.

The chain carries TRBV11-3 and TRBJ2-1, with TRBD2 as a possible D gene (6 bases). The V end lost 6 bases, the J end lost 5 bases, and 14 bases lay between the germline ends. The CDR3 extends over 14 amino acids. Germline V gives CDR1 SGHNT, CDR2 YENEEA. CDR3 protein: CASSPTSWDNEQFF. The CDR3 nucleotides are TGTGCCAGCAGTCCGACTAGTTGGGACAATGAGCAGTTCTTC. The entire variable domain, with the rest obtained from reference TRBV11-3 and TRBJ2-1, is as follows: EAGVVQSPRYKIIEKKQPVAFWCNPISGHNTLYWYLQNLGQGPELLIRYENEEAVDDSQLPKDRFSAERLKGVDSTLKIQPAELGDSAVYLCASSPTSWDNEQFFGPGTRLTVL.

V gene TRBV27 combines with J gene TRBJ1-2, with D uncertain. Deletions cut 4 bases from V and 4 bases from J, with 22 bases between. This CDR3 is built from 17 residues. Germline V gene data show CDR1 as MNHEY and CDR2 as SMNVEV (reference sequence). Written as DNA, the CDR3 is TGTGCCAGCAGTTATGCCCCTCGTTACGGGTCATTCTATGGCTACACCTTC. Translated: CASSYAPRYGSFYGYTF.

CDR3: CASSDMHPSGANVLTF. CDR3 nucleotides: TGCGCCAGCTCCGACATGCACCCCTCTGGGGCCAACGTCCTGACTTTC. The rearrangement uses TRBV5-1 and TRBJ2-6, with unresolved D. The germline gives CDR1 SGHRS, CDR2 YFSETQ. CDR3 length: 16 amino acids. Trimming removed 7 bases at V and 0 bases at J, with 14 bases between.

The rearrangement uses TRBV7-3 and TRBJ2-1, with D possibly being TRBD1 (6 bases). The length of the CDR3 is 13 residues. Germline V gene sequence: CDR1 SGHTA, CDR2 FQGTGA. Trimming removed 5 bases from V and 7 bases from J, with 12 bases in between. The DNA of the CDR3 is TGTGCCAGCAGCCCTCCGGACAGAAATGAGCAGTTCTTC. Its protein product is CASSPPDRNEQFF.

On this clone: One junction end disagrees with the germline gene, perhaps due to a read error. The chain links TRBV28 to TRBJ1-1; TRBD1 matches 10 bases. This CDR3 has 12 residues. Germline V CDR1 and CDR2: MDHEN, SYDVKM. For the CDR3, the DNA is TGTGCCAGCAGGTATCCGGGACAGGGGACTCTCTTT. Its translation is CASRYPGQGTLF.